Listed below are T cell receptor beta chains from one sample, sequenced in a study of shared clonotypes between healthy human individuals. Produced via immunoSEQ multiplex PCR; TCRdb's table is partial and in-frame only. Counted here are a few million clones, 85% to 95% occurring once; the ten biggest clones make up around 0.14%. Specimen: naive CD4+ T cells sorted from blood. These receptors came from a man between 18 and 29 years old in good health. Each CDR3 is given with its conserved first and last residue. A D gene is named only where the DNA matches it firmly. Rows may omit the clone size; those that give it use once, few, many or a size class.

>TRBD2|.|11|TRBJ2-1|TRBV6-6
TGTGCCAGCATTGGGGACTACGAGCAGTTCTTC
CASIGDYEQFF
>TRBD1|.|15|TRBJ1-2|TRBV5-1
TGCGCCAGCAGCTTACAGGGGGAAGCTAACTATGGCTACACCTTC
CASSLQGEANYGYTF
>TRBD2|.|15|TRBJ2-7|TRBV6-6
TGTGCCAGCAGTTACCCGACTAGCGTGGCTGGGGAGCAGTACTTC
CASSYPTSVAGEQYF
>.|.|14|TRBJ2-4|TRBV14
TGTGCCAGCAGCTACCGGGGGACAAAAAACATTCAGTACTTC
CASSYRGTKNIQYF
>TRBD2|.|17|TRBJ2-3|TRBV7-2
TGTGCCAGCAGCCCTGGTGGGCTAGCGGGGAACACAGATACGCAGTATTTT
CASSPGGLAGNTDTQYF
>.|.|15|TRBJ1-1|TRBV18
TGTGCCAGCTCACCAACCGGACAGACGAACACTGAAGCTTTCTTT
CASSPTGQTNTEAFF
>.|.|13|TRBJ1-2|TRBV6-1
TGTGCCAGCAGTCAGACACCTAACTATGGCTACACCTTC
CASSQTPNYGYTF
>.|.|15|TRBJ2-5|TRBV11-3
TGTGCCAGCAGCTCTCACGGGACAAACCAAGAGACCCAGTACTTC
CASSSHGTNQETQYF
>.|.|12|TRBJ1-1|TRBV25-1
TGTGCCACGCGGGAGGGAAACACTGAAGCTTTCTTT
CATREGNTEAFF
>.|.|13|TRBJ1-1|TRBV5-6
TGTGCCAGCAGCTCGAGGGTGAACACTGAAGCTTTCTTT
CASSSRVNTEAFF
>.|few|15|TRBJ1-4|TRBV2
TGTGCCAGCAGTGAGAGGGATTGGGCTAATGAAAAACTGTTTTTT
CASSERDWANEKLFF
>.|.|16|TRBJ2-1|TRBV5-4
TGTGCCAGCAGCCCCCAAGGTGGCGTGGGATACAATGAGCAGTTCTTC
CASSPQGGVGYNEQFF
>.|.|15|TRBJ1-3|TRBV9
TGTGCCAGCAGCGTAGATCCAGTCTCTGGAAACACCATATATTTT
CASSVDPVSGNTIYF
>.|.|11|TRBJ1-6|TRBV6-1
TGTGCCAGCACGGGCCTATCACCCCTCCACTTT
CASTGLSPLHF
>.|.|16|TRBJ1-5|TRBV19
TGTGCCAGTAGTACCCTCCCCGGCAGCTCCAATCAGCCCCAGCATTTT
CASSTLPGSSNQPQHF